Listed below are T cell receptor beta chains from one sample, sequenced in a study of cytomegalovirus exposure and HLA in healthy donors. TCRdb's copy holds only in-frame clones and misses some; the assay was immunoSEQ multiplex PCR. The sample carries 85,000 to 120,000 clones, 70% to 80% recorded once. Sequenced input: PBMCs. The receptors shown here come from a female donor in good health and CMV-seronegative. The CDR3 runs from the conserved cysteine through the conserved F or W. Fields, in order: clone size, V gene, D gene, J gene, CDR3 DNA, CDR3 protein. D genes are given only for firm matches. Size values are once, few and many counts, or a class for expanded clones, and some rows have none.

abundance: .; v_gene: TRBV28; d_gene: .; j_gene: TRBJ2-1; CDR3nt: TGTGCCAGCAGACAAAGGGGGGGCTCCTACAATGAGCAGTTCTTC; CDR3aa: CASRQRGGSYNEQFF
abundance: .; v_gene: TRBV19; d_gene: .; j_gene: TRBJ2-5; CDR3nt: TGTGCCAGTAGTATAGGAGGAGAGACCCAGTACTTC; CDR3aa: CASSIGGETQYF
abundance: few; v_gene: TRBV30; d_gene: .; j_gene: TRBJ1-2; CDR3nt: TGTGCCTGGAGTCATCAGGGGCTTAACTATGGCTACACCTTC; CDR3aa: CAWSHQGLNYGYTF
abundance: .; v_gene: TRBV6-1; d_gene: .; j_gene: TRBJ2-7; CDR3nt: TGTGCCAGCAGTGACCTCGGCTTAGCGGCAACCTACGAGCAGTACTTC; CDR3aa: CASSDLGLAATYEQYF
abundance: .; v_gene: TRBV4-3; d_gene: .; j_gene: TRBJ2-1; CDR3nt: TGCGCCAGCAGCCAAGGCGCAGGTGAGCAGTTCTTC; CDR3aa: CASSQGAGEQFF
abundance: few; v_gene: TRBV19; d_gene: TRBD1; j_gene: TRBJ1-2; CDR3nt: TGTGCCAGTACGGGACAGGGAGACTATGGCTACACCTTC; CDR3aa: CASTGQGDYGYTF
abundance: .; v_gene: TRBV5-1; d_gene: TRBD2; j_gene: TRBJ2-7; CDR3nt: TGCGCCAGCAGCTTGGGGACTAGCGGAGTGGGTCGGGAGCAGTACTTC; CDR3aa: CASSLGTSGVGREQYF
abundance: .; v_gene: TRBV5-5; d_gene: .; j_gene: TRBJ2-3; CDR3nt: TGTGCCAGCAGCTTGGCCGGGGTGACGCAGTATTTT; CDR3aa: CASSLAGVTQYF
abundance: few; v_gene: TRBV29-1; d_gene: TRBD1; j_gene: TRBJ1-4; CDR3nt: TGCAGCGTACAGGGGTCCCTTAATGAAAAACTGTTTTTT; CDR3aa: CSVQGSLNEKLFF
abundance: .; v_gene: TRBV7-9; d_gene: TRBD2; j_gene: TRBJ2-1; CDR3nt: TGTGCCAGCAGCCCCCGGGAGGACTACAATGAGCAGTTCTTC; CDR3aa: CASSPREDYNEQFF
abundance: .; v_gene: TRBV7-2; d_gene: .; j_gene: TRBJ2-7; CDR3nt: TGTGCCAGCAGCTTAGCCGGGGGGCTCGAGCAGTACTTC; CDR3aa: CASSLAGGLEQYF
abundance: .; v_gene: TRBV7-9; d_gene: .; j_gene: TRBJ2-1; CDR3nt: TGTGCCAGCAACGAGGGGACTCCTTACAATGAGCAGTTCTTC; CDR3aa: CASNEGTPYNEQFF
abundance: .; v_gene: TRBV4-2; d_gene: TRBD2; j_gene: TRBJ2-1; CDR3nt: TGTGCCAGCAGCCAGACACGGACTAGCGGGACCTACAATGAGCAGTTCTTC; CDR3aa: CASSQTRTSGTYNEQFF
abundance: .; v_gene: TRBV7-2; d_gene: .; j_gene: TRBJ2-5; CDR3nt: TGTGCCAGCAGCGGGGCCGGTCAAGAGACCCAGTACTTC; CDR3aa: CASSGAGQETQYF
abundance: few; v_gene: TRBV29-1; d_gene: TRBD2; j_gene: TRBJ2-1; CDR3nt: TGCAGCGTTGAAATCCCCCGAACTAGCGGGAGGCTGAATGAGCAGTTCTTC; CDR3aa: CSVEIPRTSGRLNEQFF
abundance: .; v_gene: TRBV30; d_gene: .; j_gene: TRBJ1-5; CDR3nt: TGTGCCTGGAGTGTTAGCGCACTTCAGCCCCAGCATTTT; CDR3aa: CAWSVSALQPQHF
abundance: .; v_gene: TRBV6-5; d_gene: .; j_gene: TRBJ1-2; CDR3nt: TGTGCCACAACAATGGGCCTTAACTATGGCTACACCTTC; CDR3aa: CATTMGLNYGYTF
abundance: .; v_gene: TRBV11-3; d_gene: .; j_gene: TRBJ1-2; CDR3nt: TGTGCCAGCGCAGATGCGGGGTCCGCCTATGGCTACACCTTC; CDR3aa: CASADAGSAYGYTF
abundance: .; v_gene: TRBV10-3; d_gene: TRBD1; j_gene: TRBJ1-1; CDR3nt: TGTGCCATCAGGCGACAGACAGGGCTGAACACTGAAGCTTTCTTT; CDR3aa: CAIRRQTGLNTEAFF
abundance: .; v_gene: TRBV20-1; d_gene: .; j_gene: TRBJ2-1; CDR3nt: TGCAGTGCGCAGAATCACAATGAGCAGTTCTTC; CDR3aa: CSAQNHNEQFF
abundance: .; v_gene: TRBV5-1; d_gene: TRBD2; j_gene: TRBJ2-4; CDR3nt: TGCGCCAGCAGCCCGATGGTCGTGGCGGGAGGCCTAAACATTCAGTACTTC; CDR3aa: CASSPMVVAGGLNIQYF
abundance: .; v_gene: TRBV11-3; d_gene: TRBD1; j_gene: TRBJ1-1; CDR3nt: TGTGCCAGCAGCCCACGGGACAGCCTCAGCACTGAAGCTTTCTTT; CDR3aa: CASSPRDSLSTEAFF
abundance: few; v_gene: TRBV19; d_gene: TRBD2; j_gene: TRBJ2-5; CDR3nt: TGTGCCAGTAGTACTCGGACTAGCGGGAGTGAGACCCAGTACTTC; CDR3aa: CASSTRTSGSETQYF
abundance: .; v_gene: TRBV18; d_gene: .; j_gene: TRBJ1-1; CDR3nt: TGTGCCAGCTCACTGGAGGAGGGCACTGAAGCTTTCTTT; CDR3aa: CASSLEEGTEAFF
abundance: .; v_gene: TRBV19; d_gene: TRBD1; j_gene: TRBJ1-5; CDR3nt: TGTGCCGGGTTAACCCGGGACAGGGCCAATCAGCCCCAGCATTTT; CDR3aa: CAGLTRDRANQPQHF
abundance: .; v_gene: TRBV5-4; d_gene: .; j_gene: TRBJ2-2; CDR3nt: TGTGCCAGCAGCTTGACAGTCAGAGGGGAGCTGTTTTTT; CDR3aa: CASSLTVRGELFF
abundance: .; v_gene: TRBV6-5; d_gene: TRBD2; j_gene: TRBJ2-1; CDR3nt: TGTGCCAGCAGTTATCCCGGGACTAGCGGCAATGAGCAGTTCTTC; CDR3aa: CASSYPGTSGNEQFF
abundance: .; v_gene: TRBV7-8; d_gene: TRBD1; j_gene: TRBJ1-1; CDR3nt: TGTGCCAGCAGCTTAAGGGGGGACAGGTCCCTCACTGAAGCTTTCTTT; CDR3aa: CASSLRGDRSLTEAFF
abundance: once; v_gene: TRBV1; d_gene: .; j_gene: TRBJ2-7; CDR3nt: TGCACCAGCAGCCAAGTGCTTTCCCGGGACAGGGACGAGCAGTACTTC; CDR3aa: CTSSQVLSRDRDEQYF
abundance: .; v_gene: TRBV7-8; d_gene: .; j_gene: TRBJ2-5; CDR3nt: TGTGCCAGCAGCCCCTTAGCGGTACAAGAGACCCAGTACTTC; CDR3aa: CASSPLAVQETQYF
abundance: .; v_gene: TRBV10-3; d_gene: TRBD2; j_gene: TRBJ2-4; CDR3nt: TGTGCCATCAGTGAGAGGGCTAGCGGGGGATTAGCCAAAAACATTCAGTACTTC; CDR3aa: CAISERASGGLAKNIQYF
abundance: .; v_gene: TRBV18; d_gene: .; j_gene: TRBJ2-7; CDR3nt: TGTGCCAGCTCACGACGGGGAGCTGACGAGCAGTACTTC; CDR3aa: CASSRRGADEQYF
abundance: .; v_gene: TRBV2; d_gene: TRBD1; j_gene: TRBJ1-1; CDR3nt: TGTGCCAGCACCGGTAGACAGGGGAACACTGAAGCTTTCTTT; CDR3aa: CASTGRQGNTEAFF
abundance: .; v_gene: TRBV10-3; d_gene: .; j_gene: TRBJ2-7; CDR3nt: TGTGCCATCAGTGAAGGGGTTAGGGGCTACGAGCAGTACTTC; CDR3aa: CAISEGVRGYEQYF
abundance: once; v_gene: TRBV6-5; d_gene: .; j_gene: TRBJ1-4; CDR3nt: TGTGCCAGCAGTTACGCTCAGGGTGTGGTTGAAAAACTGTTTTTT; CDR3aa: CASSYAQGVVEKLFF
abundance: .; v_gene: TRBV6-5; d_gene: .; j_gene: TRBJ2-1; CDR3nt: TGTGCCAGCAGCCGGACTGGCGATGAGCAGTTCTTC; CDR3aa: CASSRTGDEQFF
abundance: .; v_gene: TRBV7-2; d_gene: TRBD1; j_gene: TRBJ1-2; CDR3nt: TGTGCCAGCAGCTTATTCACCCCCCCGCATACAGGGGGTGGCTACACCTTC; CDR3aa: CASSLFTPPHTGGGYTF
abundance: few; v_gene: TRBV28; d_gene: .; j_gene: TRBJ1-3; CDR3nt: TGTGCCAGCGGACTTACCTTCTCTGGAAACACCATATATTTT; CDR3aa: CASGLTFSGNTIYF
abundance: .; v_gene: TRBV19; d_gene: TRBD2; j_gene: TRBJ2-7; CDR3nt: TGTGCCAGTAGTCGCGATGGGACGGGAGGCTACGAGCAGTACTTC; CDR3aa: CASSRDGTGGYEQYF
abundance: .; v_gene: TRBV7-2; d_gene: .; j_gene: TRBJ1-4; CDR3nt: TGTGCCAGCAGTACCATGCCCTTACTTGAACTGTTTTTT; CDR3aa: CASSTMPLLELFF
abundance: .; v_gene: TRBV6-6; d_gene: TRBD1; j_gene: TRBJ1-5; CDR3nt: TGTGCCAGCAGCCCCCGACAGGGGGCGAGCAATCAGCCCCAGCATTTT; CDR3aa: CASSPRQGASNQPQHF
abundance: .; v_gene: TRBV2; d_gene: .; j_gene: TRBJ2-5; CDR3nt: TGTGCCAGCATGCTTGAGGAGACCCAGTACTTC; CDR3aa: CASMLEETQYF
abundance: .; v_gene: TRBV6-6; d_gene: TRBD1; j_gene: TRBJ1-1; CDR3nt: TGTGCCAGCAGTCGGGGACAGGGCCGGGACACTGAAGCTTTCTTT; CDR3aa: CASSRGQGRDTEAFF
abundance: .; v_gene: TRBV19; d_gene: .; j_gene: TRBJ1-1; CDR3nt: TGTGCCAGTAGTATAGGCGGGGTACCCACTGAAGCTTTCTTT; CDR3aa: CASSIGGVPTEAFF
abundance: .; v_gene: TRBV4-2; d_gene: TRBD2; j_gene: TRBJ2-1; CDR3nt: TGTGCCAGCAGCCAAGATGACTGGAGCGGGAGGGCCAGGGATGAGCAGTTCTTC; CDR3aa: CASSQDDWSGRARDEQFF
abundance: .; v_gene: TRBV7-9; d_gene: .; j_gene: TRBJ2-7; CDR3nt: TGTGCCAGCAGCGTCCTCAGAGGTCAGCAGTACTTC; CDR3aa: CASSVLRGQQYF
abundance: .; v_gene: TRBV27; d_gene: .; j_gene: TRBJ1-1; CDR3nt: TGTGCCAGCAGACAGGGCTTTGCTGAAGCTTTCTTT; CDR3aa: CASRQGFAEAFF
abundance: .; v_gene: TRBV15; d_gene: .; j_gene: TRBJ1-4; CDR3nt: TGTGCCACCAGCAGAGGCGGGGAATCTAATGAAAAACTGTTTTTT; CDR3aa: CATSRGGESNEKLFF
abundance: few; v_gene: TRBV6-1; d_gene: .; j_gene: TRBJ1-5; CDR3nt: TGTGCCAGCAGTGAAAGTTGGGGTCGGGGGGTCAATCAGCCCCAGCATTTT; CDR3aa: CASSESWGRGVNQPQHF
abundance: .; v_gene: TRBV5-1; d_gene: .; j_gene: TRBJ2-1; CDR3nt: TGCGCCAGCAGCTTGACAGGCACCCGTGGGGAGCAGTTCTTC; CDR3aa: CASSLTGTRGEQFF